These T cell receptor beta chains were read from a single sample in a study of CD8 T cells in Susac syndrome. MiXCR, run by TCRdb on the immunoSEQ multiplex PCR reads, gives a single entry per CDR3 protein. The table shows roughly 300,000 distinct CDR3 sequences, with approximately 84% occurring only once. The source material was CD8+ T cells from PBMCs. The receptors were gathered from a human donor with multiple sclerosis. The CDR3 runs from the conserved cysteine through the conserved F or W. D genes are given only for firm matches. Not every row has a clone size; where given, it reads once, few, many or a size class.

TRBJ1-1,TRBV7-9,.,TRBD1,14,CASSSEGALTEAFF,TGTGCCAGCAGCTCCGAGGGGGCACTCACTGAAGCTTTCTTT
TRBJ1-2,TRBV29-1,.,.,10,CSVEGGGYTF,TGCAGCGTTGAGGGGGGTGGCTACACCTTC
TRBJ2-7,TRBV10-3,.,TRBD2,15,CAISPGLDNLWEQYF,TGTGCCATCAGTCCGGGACTAGATAATTTATGGGAGCAGTACTTC
TRBJ2-2,TRBV9,.,TRBD1,15,CASRRGQSNTGELFF,TGTGCCAGCAGAAGGGGACAGTCGAACACCGGGGAGCTGTTTTTT
TRBJ2-7,TRBV5-1,.,.,13,CASSSDFSYEQYF,TGCGCCAGCAGCTCGGACTTCTCCTACGAGCAGTACTTC
TRBJ2-5,TRBV20-1,.,TRBD2,14,CSAFSGEGQETQYF,TGCAGTGCTTTCTCCGGGGAGGGGCAAGAGACCCAGTACTTC
TRBJ2-3,TRBV29-1,.,TRBD2,15,CSVDSPSGGTDTQYF,TGCAGCGTTGACTCCCCTAGCGGAGGGACAGATACGCAGTATTTT
TRBJ2-1,TRBV27,.,.,13,CASSRRRADEQFF,TGTGCCAGCAGTCGCAGGAGGGCGGATGAGCAGTTCTTC
TRBJ2-5,TRBV2,.,.,14,CASSELGPQETQYF,TGTGCCAGCAGTGAATTGGGGCCGCAAGAGACCCAGTACTTC
TRBJ2-1,TRBV5-4,.,TRBD2,15,CASSSSGRGYDEQFF,TGTGCCAGCAGCTCTAGCGGGAGGGGGTACGATGAGCAGTTCTTC
TRBJ2-7,TRBV11-2,few,.,15,CASSLEERVPYEQYF,TGTGCCAGCAGCTTAGAGGAGCGGGTCCCCTACGAGCAGTACTTC
TRBJ2-7,TRBV30,.,.,13,CAWSVGGWYEQYF,TGTGCCTGGAGTGTAGGGGGGTGGTACGAGCAGTACTTC
TRBJ1-1,TRBV5-4,.,TRBD1,19,CASSPPDPTGRYGNTEAFF,TGTGCCAGCAGCCCCCCGGACCCGACAGGGAGATATGGGAACACTGAAGCTTTCTTT
TRBJ2-3,TRBV9,.,.,15,CASSVARLNTDTQYF,TGTGCCAGCAGCGTAGCCCGACTAAACACAGATACGCAGTATTTT
TRBJ2-1,TRBV6-4,.,TRBD2,15,CASSDSSGGVNEQFF,TGTGCCAGCAGTGACTCCTCGGGAGGGGTAAATGAGCAGTTCTTC
TRBJ1-1,TRBV11-2,few,.,16,CASSLVAGYENTEAFF,TGTGCCAGCAGCTTAGTGGCGGGGTACGAGAACACTGAAGCTTTCTTT
TRBJ2-3,TRBV25-1,.,.,16,CASSNVSAFSTDTQYF,TGTGCCAGCAGTAACGTCTCAGCTTTTAGCACAGATACGCAGTATTTT
TRBJ2-7,TRBV7-2,.,.,13,CASSLAEESEQYF,TGTGCCAGCAGCTTAGCGGAGGAGTCCGAGCAGTACTTC
TRBJ2-1,TRBV6-1,.,.,19,CASSPRMARLVSSYNEQFF,TGTGCCAGCAGTCCTCGGATGGCGCGCCTTGTGAGCTCCTACAATGAGCAGTTCTTC
TRBJ2-3,TRBV7-9,.,.,15,CASSLFWQTTDTQYF,TGTGCCAGCAGCTTATTTTGGCAGACCACAGATACGCAGTATTTT
TRBJ1-2,TRBV5-4,.,.,13,CADYGGAAYGYTF,TGTGCCGACTACGGCGGAGCGGCCTATGGCTACACCTTC
TRBJ2-1,TRBV5-8,.,.,15,CASREGQSSYNEQFF,TGTGCCAGCAGGGAGGGACAGAGCTCCTACAATGAGCAGTTCTTC
TRBJ2-1,TRBV6-2/TRBV6-3,.,.,12,CASRGRQTEQFF,TGTGCCAGCAGGGGCCGACAAACCGAGCAGTTCTTC
TRBJ1-5,TRBV2,.,TRBD1,15,CASKRGPFSNQPQHF,TGTGCCAGCAAGAGGGGGCCTTTTAGCAATCAGCCCCAGCATTTT
TRBJ1-6,TRBV9,once,TRBD1,15,CASSDRGERNSPLHF,TGTGCCAGCAGCGACAGGGGCGAGAGAAATTCACCCCTCCACTTT
TRBJ2-3,TRBV28,.,.,13,CARRVGGTDTQYF,TGTGCCAGGAGAGTCGGGGGTACAGATACGCAGTATTTT
TRBJ2-3,TRBV9,.,.,15,CASSVGGTVTDTQYF,TGTGCCAGCAGCGTTGGAGGGACAGTCACAGATACGCAGTATTTT
TRBJ2-7,TRBV6-2/TRBV6-3,.,TRBD1,16,CASSLPGGRSSYEQYF,TGTGCCAGCAGTCTCCCAGGGGGCAGGAGCTCCTACGAGCAGTACTTC
TRBJ1-5,TRBV27,.,TRBD1,14,CASSLGQNNQPQHF,TGTGCCAGCAGTTTGGGACAGAACAATCAGCCCCAGCATTTT
TRBJ1-1,TRBV29-1,.,TRBD1,14,CSVQGEVKSTEAFF,TGCAGCGTTCAGGGGGAGGTGAAGTCAACTGAAGCTTTCTTT
TRBJ2-7,TRBV18,few,.,15,CASSPGIAEPYEQYF,TGTGCCAGCTCACCAGGGATAGCGGAGCCCTACGAGCAGTACTTC
TRBJ2-1,TRBV27,.,TRBD2,13,CASSPGGDNEQFF,TGTGCCAGCAGCCCGGGGGGGGACAATGAGCAGTTCTTC
TRBJ2-5,TRBV6-4,.,TRBD2,16,CASSDLTSGRAWTQYF,TGTGCCAGCAGTGACCTGACTAGCGGGAGGGCGTGGACCCAGTACTTC
TRBJ2-7,TRBV12-3/TRBV12-4,.,TRBD1,15,CASSQDREDLGEQYF,TGTGCCAGCAGCCAGGACAGGGAAGATCTTGGGGAGCAGTACTTC
TRBJ2-3,TRBV29-1,.,TRBD1,19,CSVLRPGTDRSRSTDTQYF,TGCAGCGTTCTCAGGCCCGGGACAGATAGGAGTAGGAGTACAGATACGCAGTATTTT
TRBJ1-5,TRBV6-5,.,TRBD1,14,CASSYGGGTQPQHF,TGTGCCAGCAGTTACGGAGGGGGCACTCAGCCCCAGCATTTT
TRBJ2-5,TRBV24-1,.,.,15,CATSEGSSGEETQYF,TGTGCCACCAGTGAGGGATCCTCGGGCGAGGAGACCCAGTACTTC
TRBJ2-1,TRBV20-1,.,TRBD2,17,CSAMTEPGLAGFNEQFF,TGCAGTGCTATGACTGAGCCGGGACTAGCGGGATTCAATGAGCAGTTCTTC
TRBJ2-6,TRBV10-3,.,TRBD1,17,CAISPDRVSSGANVLTF,TGTGCCATCAGTCCAGACAGGGTGAGCTCTGGGGCCAACGTCCTGACTTTC
TRBJ2-7,TRBV11-2,.,.,13,CASSDGSGYEQYF,TGTGCCAGCAGCGACGGGAGTGGGTACGAGCAGTACTTC
TRBJ2-1,TRBV5-1,.,.,15,CASSLASGGVDEQFF,TGCGCCAGCAGCTTGGCCTCTGGGGGAGTCGATGAGCAGTTCTTC
TRBJ2-7,TRBV20-1,once,TRBD1,16,CSAYPIPGQGTHEQYF,TGCAGTGCTTACCCAATACCGGGACAGGGCACCCACGAGCAGTACTTC
TRBJ2-1,TRBV7-8,.,TRBD2,16,CASSLRWREGHNEQFF,TGTGCCAGCAGCTTAAGATGGCGGGAGGGTCACAATGAGCAGTTCTTC
TRBJ1-2,TRBV11-2,.,TRBD1,13,CASSSTGRYGYTF,TGTGCCAGCAGCTCGACAGGGCGGTATGGCTACACCTTC
TRBJ2-2,TRBV6-5,.,.,14,CASRPFSGTGELFF,TGTGCCAGCAGACCCTTTTCGGGGACCGGGGAGCTGTTTTTT
TRBJ2-2,TRBV20-1,.,TRBD2,17,CSALTSGIFRDTGELFF,TGCAGTGCCTTGACTAGCGGGATATTTAGGGACACCGGGGAGCTGTTTTTT
TRBJ2-5,TRBV5-1,.,TRBD2,14,CASSWSGTIETQYF,TGCGCCAGCAGTTGGAGCGGGACGATAGAGACCCAGTACTTC
TRBJ2-3,TRBV27,.,.,15,CASSTTGPATDTQYF,TGTGCCAGCAGTACAACGGGACCGGCCACAGATACGCAGTATTTT
TRBJ2-7,TRBV5-1,few,.,16,CASSLAEPLVTYEQYF,TGCGCCAGCAGCTTGGCGGAGCCGTTAGTCACCTACGAGCAGTACTTC
TRBJ1-1,TRBV6-1,.,.,13,CAIPGQRNTEAFF,TGTGCCATCCCGGGACAACGGAACACTGAAGCTTTCTTT
TRBJ1-1,TRBV27,.,TRBD1,13,CASRTGGTPEAFF,TGTGCCAGCAGGACAGGGGGGACCCCTGAAGCTTTCTTT
TRBJ1-2,TRBV7-9,.,.,15,CASSPVEGQGHGYTF,TGTGCCAGCAGCCCGGTGGAGGGACAAGGGCATGGCTACACCTTC